Listed below are T cell receptor beta chains from one sample, sequenced in a study of cytomegalovirus exposure and HLA in healthy donors. Method: immunoSEQ multiplex PCR; TCRdb's copy keeps in-frame clones and lacks some. The repertoire holds hundreds of thousands of clones, with around nine tenths as singletons. Sequenced material: PBMCs. Receptors originate from a man between 18 and 35 years old in good health and CMV-seronegative. Each CDR3 is given with its conserved first and last residue. D genes are given only for firm matches. The size of a clone is reported for some rows only, either as once, few or many, or as a class for expanded clones.

abundance	d_gene	v_gene	j_gene	CDR3nt	CDR3aa
.	TRBD1	TRBV27	TRBJ2-2	TGTGCCAGCAGGGCAGGGGGCGGGTGGACCGGGGAGCTGTTTTTT	CASRAGGGWTGELFF
.	TRBD2	TRBV11-2	TRBJ2-7	TGTGCCAGCACTTCCCGGGCAGCGGGAGTTTACGAGCAGTACTTC	CASTSRAAGVYEQYF
few	TRBD1	TRBV7-2	TRBJ1-3	TGTGCCAGCAGCTACGGGACAGGGAAAGGAAACACCATATATTTT	CASSYGTGKGNTIYF
.	TRBD1	TRBV28	TRBJ2-5	TGTGCCAGCAGCCGCATGATGCCGGGACAGCAAGAGACCCAGTACTTC	CASSRMMPGQQETQYF
few	.	TRBV7-6	TRBJ2-7	TGTGCCAGCAGCTTGGGGCATAGGACTGATAGCGGCGAGCAGTACTTC	CASSLGHRTDSGEQYF
once	TRBD2	TRBV25-1	TRBJ2-1	TGTGCCAGCAGTGAAAGCGGGAGGGCCAACTACAATGAGCAGTTCTTC	CASSESGRANYNEQFF
.	.	TRBV11-2	TRBJ2-7	TGTGCCAGCAGCCGACCGGGTCGCCCCTACGAGCAGTACTTC	CASSRPGRPYEQYF
.	.	TRBV7-9	TRBJ1-5	TGTGCCAGCAGCCTGGGGGGGCAGCCCCAGCATTTT	CASSLGGQPQHF
.	.	TRBV28	TRBJ1-2	TGTGCCAGCAGAGAGGGGGTGACCTCATATGGCTACACCTTC	CASREGVTSYGYTF
.	TRBD2	TRBV4-3	TRBJ2-2	TGCGCCAGCAGCCCAAGGGGTTGGGCGGGAGTATTTACCGGGGAGCTGTTTTTT	CASSPRGWAGVFTGELFF
.	.	TRBV4-3	TRBJ2-2	TGCGCCAGCAGCCAAGGGGGCGAGCGCCCGAACACCGGGGAGCTGTTTTTT	CASSQGGERPNTGELFF
.	.	TRBV7-9	TRBJ1-2	TGTGCCAGCAGCTTGGTCGGGGTCGCTAACTATGGCTACACCTTC	CASSLVGVANYGYTF
.	TRBD1	TRBV14	TRBJ1-3	TGTGCCAGCAGCCGCCCGGGACAGGGGTACACCATATATTTT	CASSRPGQGYTIYF
.	.	TRBV30	TRBJ1-2	TGTGCCTGGAGTAGGCCCCAGCGGGGCTACACCTTC	CAWSRPQRGYTF
.	TRBD1	TRBV9	TRBJ1-2	TGTGCCAGCAGCGTAGATCCCGACAGGGGAGGCTACACCTTC	CASSVDPDRGGYTF
.	TRBD2	TRBV7-8	TRBJ2-3	TGTGCCAGCAGGAGGACTAGCGGGATTGTCGATACGCAGTATTTT	CASRRTSGIVDTQYF
.	.	TRBV28	TRBJ1-5	TGTGCCAGCAGTCAGTATAGCAATCAGCCCCAGCATTTT	CASSQYSNQPQHF
few	TRBD1	TRBV9	TRBJ1-1	TGTGCCAGCAGCCCTAGGGGGCCCACTGAAGCTTTCTTT	CASSPRGPTEAFF
.	.	TRBV7-2	TRBJ2-6	TGTGCCAGCAGCTTTAGGGGATTAGTAACCGGGGCCAACGTCCTGACTTTC	CASSFRGLVTGANVLTF
.	.	TRBV5-1	TRBJ2-1	TGCGCCAGCAGCGCAGGTTCCTACAATGAGCAGTTCTTC	CASSAGSYNEQFF
.	TRBD1	TRBV28	TRBJ2-5	TGTGCCAGCAGTACCCCGGGACAGGGTCAAGAGACCCAGTACTTC	CASSTPGQGQETQYF